The 27 T cell receptor beta chains listed next were all sequenced from one sample in a study of T cell clonality in common variable immunodeficiency. The method was immunoSEQ multiplex PCR; TCRdb's version includes in-frame clones alone and lacks a portion of them. In total the sample includes about 64,000 clones, none of them seen once. Material: peripheral blood mononuclear cells. The receptors were sampled from a person between 18 and 75 years old in good health.

This clone was picked up many times. The read ends 3 residues shy of where the CDR3 ends; the end is completed using the germline J gene. The chain carries TRBV7-3 and TRBJ1-2; TRBD1 agrees at 11 bases. Germline CDR1 reads SGHTA; CDR2 reads FQGTGA. The CDR3 consists of 14 residues. The J segment lost 4 bases and the V segment lost 5 bases, leaving 3 bases of the junction unmatched. CDR3 bases read: TGTGCCAGCAGCCCGGGACAGGGGGGCTATGGC. Its translation is CASSPGQGGYG. The whole CDR3 sequence reads CASSPGQGGYGYTF.

This clone has ten or more counts. From the germline J gene comes the end of the CDR3, since the read stops 3 residues before it. The chain links TRBV5-8 to TRBJ1-6; D gene uncertain. The CDR3 loop spans 15 amino acids. The germline CDR1 and CDR2 sequences are SGHTS and YDEGEE. Trimming removed 2 bases at V and 0 bases at J, with 6 bases between. The sequenced part of the CDR3 DNA is TGTGCCAGCAGCTTACGAGGCTCCTATAATTCACCC. Protein sequence: CASSLRGSYNSP. The whole CDR3 is CASSLRGSYNSPLHF.

There are many counts of this clone. The read comes to an end 3 residues before the CDR3 does, leaving the germline J gene to fill in the end. J is TRBJ2-5 and V is TRBV2; 11 positions agree with TRBD2. The CDR3 has 15 amino acids. CDR1 is SNHLY, CDR2 FYNNEI, per germline. With 6 bases clipped from V and 6 bases from J, the junction kept 9 bases outside the gene matches. The CDR3 sequence is CASRHSGGGVKTQYF. Incomplete CDR3 DNA: TGTGCCAGCAGGCATAGCGGGGGGGGCGTTAAGACC.

This clone was counted many times. The CDR3 end is not reached by the read, which stops 3 residues before it; the germline J gene fills it in. The gene calls are TRBV4-1 and TRBJ1-4; weak D call: TRBD1 (6 bases). The CDR3 is 17 amino acids. The germline gives CDR1 MGHRA, CDR2 YSYEKL. V was shortened by 4 bases and J by 3 bases, with 18 bases between the two germline ends. The CDR3 bases that were read are TGCGCCAGCAGCCCGAAGGGGGACCCAGCAGCTAATGAAAAA. It yields the protein CASSPKGDPAANEK. The entire CDR3 sequence reads CASSPKGDPAANEKLFF.

This clone was seen repeatedly, ten times or more. Read data end 3 residues before the CDR3 end; the end is taken from the germline J gene. This chain connects TRBV5-1 to TRBJ2-7; 7 bases match TRBD1. The V gene's germline CDR1 is SGHRS and CDR2 YFSETQ. This CDR3 is 17 amino acids long. V lost 5 bases, J lost 2 bases, and 16 bases stayed unmatched. CDR3 region: CASRPGTAIEPTYEQYF. The CDR3 DNA, read in part, is TGCGCCAGCAGACCCGGGACAGCCATTGAGCCTACCTACGAG.

This clone was seen at least ten times. The CDR3 end is not reached by the read, which stops 3 residues before it; the germline J gene fills it in. J is TRBJ2-1 and V is TRBV20-1, with TRBD1 matching over 8 bases. CDR3 length: 15 residues. Germline lookup yields CDR1 DFQATT and CDR2 SNEGSKA (reference sequence). J gave up 6 bases and V 1 base, and 8 bases lay outside the gene matches. CDR3 sequence: CSARGGQGVPNEQFF. The part of the CDR3 DNA that was read is TGCAGTGCTAGAGGAGGACAGGGAGTTCCCAATGAG.

At least ten counts were recorded for this clone. The CDR3 end lies 3 residues beyond the end of the read and is filled in from the germline J gene. The chain joins TRBV30 to TRBJ1-6; 9 bases match TRBD1. Trimming removed 3 bases from V and 11 bases from J; junction bases left unmatched: 8. CDR3 length equals 14 residues. CDR1 and CDR2 (germline): GTSNPN, SVGIG (reference sequence). The sequenced CDR3 bases are TGTGCCTGGAGGACAGACAGGGGGAGCGCACCC. As protein: CAWRTDRGSAP. The full-length CDR3 reads as CAWRTDRGSAPLHF.

This clone was detected ten times or more. The read finishes 3 residues shy of the CDR3 end, and the germline J gene is used to complete it. V is TRBV5-1 and J is TRBJ1-4, with a possible D match to TRBD1 (6 bases). V lost 3 bases and J lost 5, with 14 bases in between. The CDR3 contains 15 residues. Germline CDR1 SGHRS, CDR2 YFSETQ. CDR3 protein: CASSSQGTGNEKLFF. CDR3 bases read: TGCGCCAGCAGCTCCCAGGGGACGGGGAATGAAAAA.

This clone was observed many times. The read ends 3 residues before the CDR3 terminus; that terminus is restored from the germline J gene. This chain connects TRBV19 to TRBJ2-7, with D perhaps TRBD1 (6 bases). This CDR3 spans 16 amino acids. The germline V and J ends were trimmed by 4 bases and 2 bases, with 18 bases remaining between them. The V gene's germline CDR1 is LNHDA and CDR2 SQIVND (reference sequence). The part of the CDR3 DNA that was read is TGTGCCAGTAGTAAGGTCCAGGGGACGAGCCCCTACGAG. It is translated as CASSKVQGTSPYE. From start to end, the CDR3 is CASSKVQGTSPYEQYF.

This clone was counted many times. The CDR3 is cut off 3 residues early in the read; its end comes from the germline J gene. The chain combines TRBV3-1 (or the pseudogene TRBV3-2) with TRBJ2-5; the match to TRBD1 covers 9 bases. V was clipped by 4 bases and J by 5 bases; unmatched bases: 8. The CDR3 has 15 residues. Germline CDR1 and CDR2: LGHDT and YNNKEL (reference sequence). The DNA read from the CDR3 is TGTGCCAGCAGCCGTGAACAGGGGGCTCGGGAGACC. This codes for CASSREQGARET. The full CDR3 protein is CASSREQGARETQYF.

At least ten counts were recorded for this clone. The part of the CDR3 DNA that was read is TGTGCCAGCAGCTTAGATAGAACAGATACG. This sequence encodes CASSLDRTDT. The CDR3 as a whole reads CASSLDRTDTQYF. The chain recombines TRBV11-3 with TRBJ2-3; D gene unclear. The read comes to an end 3 residues before the CDR3 does, leaving the germline J gene to fill in the end. Germline CDR1 reads SGHNT; CDR2 reads YENEEA. The CDR3 runs to 13 residues. Deletions cut 0 bases from V and 3 bases from J, with 4 bases between. The complete variable domain, with remaining parts taken from reference TRBV11-3 and TRBJ2-3, reads EAGVVQSPRYKIIEKKQPVAFWCNPISGHNTLYWYLQNLGQGPELLIRYENEEAVDDSQLPKDRFSAERLKGVDSTLKIQPAELGDSAVYLCASSLDRTDTQYFGPGTRLTVL.

This clone has at least ten counts. The CDR3 is CASRLQGGPDTQYF. CDR3 bases read: TGTGCCAGCAGACTACAGGGAGGACCAGATACG. The chain uses TRBV12-3 or TRBV12-4 and TRBJ2-3; D may be TRBD1 or TRBD2 (6 bases each). The CDR3 end is not reached by the read, which stops 3 residues before it; the germline J gene fills it in. CDR3 length equals 14 residues. Deletions cut 6 bases from V and 4 bases from J, with 14 bases between.

At least ten counts were recorded for this clone. The read terminates 3 residues before the CDR3 end, so the remaining end is supplied by the germline J gene. This chain joins TRBV27 and TRBJ2-7, with 8 bases aligning to TRBD1. The V segment lost 4 bases and the J segment 2 bases; nucleotides outside the gene matches: 1. The germline gives CDR1 MNHEY, CDR2 SMNVEV (reference sequence). The CDR3 totals 13 residues. Incomplete CDR3 DNA: TGTGCCAGCAGTTGGACAGGGACCTACGAG. Translated, it gives CASSWTGTYE. Given in full, the CDR3 is CASSWTGTYEQYF.

This clone was seen repeatedly, ten times or more. The read falls 3 residues short of the CDR3 end, and the missing part is taken from the germline J gene. This chain uses TRBV6-1 with TRBJ2-2; weak D call: TRBD1 (6 bases). The CDR3 covers 15 residues. V was shortened by 4 bases and J by 2 bases, with 11 bases between the two germline ends. CDR1 and CDR2 (germline): MNHNS, SASEGT. The part of the CDR3 DNA that was read is TGTGCCAGCAGTGCCAGGGGCCTCAACACCGGGGAG. It is translated as CASSARGLNTGE. The whole CDR3 region reads CASSARGLNTGELFF.

This clone appeared many times. The read comes to an end 3 residues before the CDR3 does, leaving the germline J gene to fill in the end. This chain links TRBV29-1 with TRBJ2-5; 10 bases are a match to TRBD2. CDR1 and CDR2 (germline): SQVTM, ANQGSEA. The CDR3 length is 14 residues. With 5 bases clipped from V and 5 bases from J, the junction kept 8 bases outside the gene matches. CDR3 loop: CSVMSGGARETQYF. CDR3 DNA (partial): TGCAGCGTTATGAGCGGGGGGGCCCGGGAGACC.

This clone came up many times. The CDR3 extends 3 residues past the end of the read, so its final part is completed from the germline J gene. The chain joins TRBV30 to TRBJ1-5; TRBD1 agrees at 8 bases. The CDR3 runs to 15 residues. Per the germline V gene, CDR1 is GTSNPN and CDR2 is SVGIG (reference sequence). J lost 1 base, V lost 2 bases, and 4 bases had no gene match. The sequenced CDR3 bases are TGTGCCTGGAGTCGCAGGGGGCTGAGCAATCAGCCC. Amino acids: CAWSRRGLSNQP. Given in full, the CDR3 is CAWSRRGLSNQPQHF.

At least ten counts were recorded for this clone. Sequencing ends 3 residues short of the CDR3 end; the germline J gene provides the rest. This chain connects TRBV4-2 to TRBJ1-6; tentatively, D is TRBD1 (5 bases). The germline V and J ends were trimmed by 4 bases and 7 bases, with 20 bases remaining between them. Per germline, CDR1 LGHNA and CDR2 YNFKEQ. The CDR3 has 17 amino acids. CDR3 bases read: TGTGCCAGCAGCCGGTTTTTAGGAGGGGCTGGAAATTCACCC. Encoded protein: CASSRFLGGAGNSP. The entire CDR3 reads CASSRFLGGAGNSPLHF.

In its sample, this clone was seen many times. The read is 3 residues too short to cover the CDR3 end, so that end is filled in from the germline J gene. J is TRBJ2-7 and V is TRBV20-1; 10 bases align to TRBD2. The trim removed 5 bases at V and 5 bases at J, leaving 12 bases unmatched. The CDR3 spans 15 residues. Germline values: CDR1 DFQATT, CDR2 SNEGSKA (reference sequence). CDR3 DNA (partial): TGCAGTGCTCCCAGACCTAGCGGGGGCGTCGACGAG. As protein: CSAPRPSGGVDE. The entire CDR3 protein is CSAPRPSGGVDEQYF.

This clone has ten or more counts. The CDR3 is cut off 3 residues early in the read; its end comes from the germline J gene. V usage is TRBV29-1 and J usage is TRBJ1-1; TRBD1 is a possible D gene (6 bases). The V end was cut by 4 bases, the J end by 4 bases, with 16 bases between. Germline CDR1 reads SQVTM; CDR2 reads ANQGSEA. This CDR3 is built from 14 residues. CDR3 amino acids: CSVAIDRSSTEAFF. Incomplete CDR3 DNA: TGCAGCGTTGCAATCGACAGGTCATCCACTGAA.

The table lists this clone with many counts. The CDR3 end lies 3 residues beyond the end of the read and is filled in from the germline J gene. This chain joins TRBV7-3 and TRBJ2-1, with TRBD1 identical over 7 bases. The V gene end was trimmed by 5 bases and the J gene end by 7 bases; junction bases not matched to a gene: 2. The CDR3 totals 12 residues. The germline V gene has CDR1 SGHTA and CDR2 FQGTGA. CDR3 DNA, as far as it was read: TGTGCCAGCAGCAAACAGGGGAATGAG. Translating gives CASSKQGNE. In full, the CDR3 reads CASSKQGNEQFF.

This clone was counted only a few times. The read ends 3 residues before the CDR3 terminus; that terminus is restored from the germline J gene. The chain employs TRBV5-1 and TRBJ2-7; 14 nucleotides match TRBD2. The J segment lost 0 bases and the V segment lost 4 bases, leaving 9 bases of the junction unmatched. Per germline, CDR1 SGHRS and CDR2 YFSETQ. The CDR3 totals 18 residues. The CDR3 loop reads CASSPGLAGEGFSYEQYF. Incomplete CDR3 DNA: TGCGCCAGCAGCCCGGGACTAGCGGGAGAAGGGTTCTCCTACGAG. The complete variable domain, with remaining parts taken from reference TRBV5-1 and TRBJ2-7, reads KAGVTQTPRYLIKTRGQQVTLSCSPISGHRSVSWYQQTPGQGLQFLFEYFSETQRNKGNFPGRFSGRQFSNSRSEMNVSTLELGDSALYLCASSPGLAGEGFSYEQYFGPGTRLTVT.

This clone was recorded many times. The read is 3 residues too short to cover the CDR3 end, so that end is filled in from the germline J gene. The V gene is TRBV5-1, the J gene TRBJ1-2; 8 bases agree with TRBD1. Germline CDR1 and CDR2: SGHRS and YFSETQ. The CDR3 has 14 residues. Unmatched junction bases numbered 4, after V lost 0 bases and J lost 6 bases. The CDR3 sequence is CASSLVAGGDGYTF. The covered CDR3 bases are TGCGCCAGCAGCTTGGTGGCAGGGGGCGATGGC.

This clone was picked up many times. The sequenced fragment ends 3 residues before the CDR3 boundary, so the rest is inferred from the germline J gene. V is TRBV14 and J is TRBJ2-2; 9 bases match TRBD2. The CDR3 contains 15 residues. V trimming: 4 bases; J trimming: 4 bases; junction bases outside the gene matches: 4. Germline-derived CDR1 and CDR2 are SGHDN and FVKESK. The part of the CDR3 DNA that was read is TGTGCCAGCAGCCCCTCTAGCGGGGCCACCGGGGAG. Amino acid sequence: CASSPSSGATGE. The whole CDR3 protein reads CASSPSSGATGELFF.

In this sample, this clone turned up many times. The missing CDR3 end, 3 residues past where the read stops, is filled in from the germline J gene. The chain carries TRBV18 and TRBJ2-3; TRBD1 matches at 9 bases. This CDR3 is 17 amino acids long. Germline V gene lookup returns CDR1 KGHSH and CDR2 LQKENI. Losses at the gene ends were 4 bases for V and 0 bases for J; bases not matched to a gene: 8. CDR3: CASSLTWTGASTDTQYF. CDR3 DNA, as far as it was read: TGTGCCAGCTCACTAACGTGGACAGGGGCGAGCACAGATACG. Full variable domain (rest looked up from reference TRBV18 and TRBJ2-3): NAGVMQNPRHLVRRRGQEARLRCSPMKGHSHVYWYRQLPEEGLKFMVYLQKENIIDESGMPKERFSAEFPKEGPSILRIQQVVRGDSAAYFCASSLTWTGASTDTQYFGPGTRLTVL.

This clone has only a few counts. The sequenced fragment ends 3 residues before the CDR3 boundary, so the rest is inferred from the germline J gene. The chain carries TRBV5-1 and TRBJ2-5; no reliable D call. The V and J ends lost 0 bases and 0 bases respectively, with 9 bases between them. The germline V gene encodes CDR1 SGHRS and CDR2 YFSETQ. This CDR3 spans 15 amino acids. The part of the CDR3 DNA that was read is TGCGCCAGCAGCTTGGGTCGAGACTACCAAGAGACC. Its translation is CASSLGRDYQET. The full CDR3 sequence reads CASSLGRDYQETQYF.

This clone was observed many times. The CDR3 end is not reached by the read, which stops 3 residues before it; the germline J gene fills it in. The chain is built from TRBV7-6 and TRBJ1-3, with D unclear. The CDR3 is 14 residues long. Germline CDR1 reads SGHVS; CDR2 reads FNYEAQ. V lost 2 bases and J 0 bases, leaving 5 bases between the germline ends. Partial CDR3 DNA: TGTGCCAGCAGCTTAAAGGGCTCTGGAAACACC. Translated: CASSLKGSGNT. The entire CDR3 protein reads CASSLKGSGNTIYF. The whole variable domain, remainder taken from reference TRBV7-6 and TRBJ1-3, is GAGVSQSPRYKVTKRGQDVALRCDPISGHVSLYWYRQALGQGPEFLTYFNYEAQQDKSGLPNDRFSAERPEGSISTLTIQRTEQRDSAMYRCASSLKGSGNTIYFGEGSWLTVV.

This clone was seen ten or more times. From the germline J gene comes the end of the CDR3, since the read stops 3 residues before it. The chain carries TRBV6-1 and TRBJ2-6, with D possibly matching TRBD1 (6 bases). Trimming pared 2 bases from V and 4 bases from J, leaving 9 bases between. This CDR3 comprises 15 residues. The germline gives CDR1 MNHNS, CDR2 SASEGT. The CDR3 here is CASSEQGTGANVLTF. The DNA read from the CDR3 is TGTGCCAGCAGTGAACAGGGGACCGGGGCCAACGTC.